What follows describes a single TCR beta chain. What it binds is unknown. This sample is part of a study of cytomegalovirus exposure and HLA in healthy donors. On the study more broadly: Roughly 80 million unique TCRs from HLA-typed donors were held in an early data release.

Study-wide results and caveats: Rates of TCR association differed by HLA locus in a later analysis, with DRB1 highest and HLA-C lowest.

This PCR relied on a set of 60 Vbeta primers and 13 Jbeta primers. Sequenced by immunoSEQ multiplex PCR; TCRdb stores in-frame clones only, minus some. The data show some 130,000 clones, about 80% seen once. The sequence derives from a young man in good health and CMV-seronegative. Sequenced input: PBMCs.

The CDR3 is CASSTGGAYEQYF. CDR3 nucleotide sequence: TGTGCCAGCAGCACCGGGGGAGCCTACGAGCAGTACTTC. The V gene is TRBV7-2, the J gene TRBJ2-7, with D maybe TRBD2 (6 bases). The CDR3 totals 13 residues. Germline values: CDR1 SGHTA, CDR2 FQGNSA. With 5 bases removed from V and 2 bases from J, the gap between germline ends came to 10 bases.